This T cell receptor (beta chain) was documented in a study of blood T cell repertoires in COVID-19. Study context: The study drew acute and convalescent COVID-19 samples from the United States, Italy and Spain.

Some clones are missing from TCRdb's copy, which holds only in-frame ones; the method was immunoSEQ multiplex PCR. The sample carries 110,000 or so clones, approximately 85% recorded once. Trimming at V came to 1 base and at J to 4 bases, leaving 1 base not matched to a gene. This CDR3 spans 14 amino acids. The germline V gene encodes CDR1 SGHDT and CDR2 YYEEEE. The chain couples TRBV5-6 to TRBJ1-2; 10 bases fit TRBD1. The sequenced sample was peripheral blood. This TCR was recovered from a man aged 40-49 years with acute or convalescent COVID-19. CDR3 nucleotides: TGTGCCAGCAGCTTGAGGGACAGGGGCTATGGCTACACCTTC. This gives the protein CASSLRDRGYGYTF.